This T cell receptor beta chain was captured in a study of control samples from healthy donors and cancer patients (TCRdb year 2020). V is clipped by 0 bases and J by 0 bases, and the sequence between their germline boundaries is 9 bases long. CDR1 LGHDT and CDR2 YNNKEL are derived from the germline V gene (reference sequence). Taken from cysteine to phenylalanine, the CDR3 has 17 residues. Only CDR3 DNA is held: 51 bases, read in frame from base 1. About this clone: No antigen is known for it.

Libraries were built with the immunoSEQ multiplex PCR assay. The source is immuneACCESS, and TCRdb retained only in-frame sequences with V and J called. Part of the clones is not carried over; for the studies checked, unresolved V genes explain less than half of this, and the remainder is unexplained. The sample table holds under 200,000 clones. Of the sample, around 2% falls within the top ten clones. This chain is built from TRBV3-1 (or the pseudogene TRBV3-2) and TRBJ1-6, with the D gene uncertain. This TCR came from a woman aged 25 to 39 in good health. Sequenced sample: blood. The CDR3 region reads CASSQEIAPSYNSPLHF. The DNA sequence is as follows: TGTGCCAGCAGCCAAGAGATCGCCCCCTCCTATAATTCACCCCTCCACTTT.